This TCR beta chain was profiled in a study of T cell changes during pregnancy in multiple sclerosis. Sequencing used immunoSEQ multiplex PCR; TCRdb keeps in-frame clones, though not all of them. The profile shows 45,000 to 65,000 clones, about 90% of them singletons. J was trimmed by 7 bases and V by 2 bases; bases with no gene match: 4. The V gene's germline CDR1 is GTSNPN and CDR2 SVGIG (reference sequence). The CDR3 totals 13 residues. Sequencing was performed on CD4+ T cells from peripheral blood mononuclear cells, taken in the second trimester of pregnancy. This TCR was sampled from a female donor with multiple sclerosis, enrolled in a pregnancy study. The J gene is TRBJ2-1, the V gene TRBV30; 8 nucleotides match TRBD2. CDR3 bases: TGTGCCTGGAGTTTCGGGGGGGCAAATGAGCAGTTCTTC. This gives the protein CAWSFGGANEQFF.